This is a list of T cell receptor beta chains from one sample in a study of glioma-infiltrating T cells. A single record per CDR3 protein comes from TCRdb applying MiXCR to the multiplex PCR reads. The table lists about 410,000 distinct CDR3 sequences, less than 50% of them singletons. Sequencing was done on a sample of glioma tissue, nonneoplastic brain tissue, or PBMCs (not recorded which). These receptors originate from a human donor with low-grade glioma or glioblastoma, undergoing nonglioma brain surgery, or in good health (not recorded which). Both conserved end residues are part of each CDR3. The D gene is left open where the match is weak. Size tells how often a clone was seen (once, few, many) or the class of an expanded clone, and some rows leave it out.

clone_size j_call v_call d_call cdr3_nt cdr3_aa
many TRBJ1-4 TRBV20-1 - TGCAGTGCTAGGAGAGATGGACCGAGATCTGGAAAACTGTTTTTT CSARRDGPRSGKLFF
- TRBJ2-5 TRBV4-1 - TGCGCCAGCAGCGAAGTCGACGGGAAACGGGGGAGAGAGACCCAGTACTTC CASSEVDGKRGRETQYF
- TRBJ1-4 TRBV20-1 TRBD1 TGCAGTGTCGAGGGACAGGGAGTTGAAAAACTGTTTTTT CSVEGQGVEKLFF
few TRBJ1-1 TRBV4-1 - TGCGCCAGCAGCCAAGATCTGGACTCTTGGAGTCCTTTCTTT CASSQDLDSWSPFF
few TRBJ2-1 TRBV7-9 TRBD2 TGTGCCAGCAGCCCGGGGACTAGCGGGAGTGGATCCTACAATGAGCAGTTCTTC CASSPGTSGSGSYNEQFF
- TRBJ2-3 TRBV27 TRBD2 TGTGCCAGCAGCTACCTAGCGGGAAGGGCAGATACGCAGTATTTT CASSYLAGRADTQYF
many TRBJ1-2 TRBV28 - TGTGCCAGCAGTCCCGACGGATTCTATGGCTACACCTTC CASSPDGFYGYTF
many TRBJ2-1 TRBV27 TRBD1 TGTGCCAGCAGTTTAGGATCGACAGGGGGCAATGAGCAGTTCTTC CASSLGSTGGNEQFF
- TRBJ2-7 TRBV2 - TGTGCCAGCAGTGAGGTCCCGGGGGAGCAGTACTTC CASSEVPGEQYF
many TRBJ2-1 TRBV4-3 TRBD2 TGCGCCAGCAGCCAAGGACTAGCGGGATACAATGAGCAGTTCTTC CASSQGLAGYNEQFF
- TRBJ2-7 TRBV5-5 TRBD1 TGTGCCAGCAGCATTAGACAGGGAAACTACGAGCAGTACTTC CASSIRQGNYEQYF
many TRBJ2-1 TRBV27 TRBD1 TGTGCCAGCAGTTTATCCCCGGGACAGCAAGATGAGCAGTTCTTC CASSLSPGQQDEQFF
- TRBJ2-1 TRBV28 - TGTGCCAGCACAGCAACCCTTAGATACAATGAGCAGTTCTTC CASTATLRYNEQFF
few TRBJ1-5 TRBV20-1 - TGCAGTGCTAGTCGAGGAGTGCGCAATCAGCCCCAGCATTTT CSASRGVRNQPQHF
many TRBJ2-7 TRBV6-2/TRBV6-3 TRBD2 TGTGCCAGCACCATAGCGGGAGCCTCCTCCTACGAGCAGTACTTC CASTIAGASSYEQYF
few TRBJ2-7 TRBV24-1 TRBD2 TGTGCCACCCAGGCTAGCGGGAGCCTCTCCTACGAGCAGTACTTC CATQASGSLSYEQYF
few TRBJ2-7 TRBV20-1 - TGCAGTGCTAGGGCCAGAACCTACGAGCAGTACTTC CSARARTYEQYF
few TRBJ2-1 TRBV28 TRBD2 TGTGCCAGCAGTTTACGTTTTGCGGGAGTTCCCAATGAGCAGTTCTTC CASSLRFAGVPNEQFF
few TRBJ1-1 TRBV4-2 - TGTGCCAGCAGCCTTAAGGGGGGCACTGAAGCTTTCTTT CASSLKGGTEAFF
many TRBJ1-1 TRBV6-2/TRBV6-3 - TGTGCCAGCACCTCCCGGCGGACAGAAGCTTTCTTT CASTSRRTEAFF
- TRBJ1-1 TRBV20-1 TRBD1 TGCAGCGCCGACAGGGGTCAGAACACTGAAGCTTTCTTT CSADRGQNTEAFF
few TRBJ2-7 TRBV19 - TGTGCCAGTAGTATAGTCGGGAGTGAGACCTACGAGCAGTACTTC CASSIVGSETYEQYF
many TRBJ2-1 TRBV28 - TGTGCCAGCAACAGGGACTCCTACAATGAGCAGTTCTTC CASNRDSYNEQFF
few TRBJ2-7 TRBV7-9 - TGTGCCAGCAGCCCCCTCGCAGGTCCCTACGAGCAGTACTTC CASSPLAGPYEQYF
- TRBJ2-7 TRBV4-2 TRBD2 TGTGCCAGCAGCCAAGAGAGCGGGAAGGCATCCTACGAGCAGTACTTC CASSQESGKASYEQYF
- TRBJ2-2 TRBV18 TRBD1 TGTGCCAGCTCGCCTTACAGGGGACGCACCGGGGAGCTGTTTTTT CASSPYRGRTGELFF
many TRBJ2-1 TRBV6-1 - TGTGCCAGCGGACAACAGGGACATGAGCAGTTCTTC CASGQQGHEQFF
- TRBJ1-2 TRBV6-5 - TGTGCCAGCAGTTACGGGCTCGACTATGGCTACACCTTC CASSYGLDYGYTF